This T cell receptor beta chain comes out of a study of HIV-infected patients and healthy controls. Findings and caveats of the study: Compared with untreated HIV+ repertoires, healthy controls showed roughly threefold more distinct CDR3s and higher Shannon diversity.

This clonotype was recorded at least ten times. What it binds is unknown. Alpha and beta constant-region primers primed reverse transcription of about 500 ng RNA. Alpha and beta chain libraries were made separately by chain-specific third strand synthesis with multiplexing indices. TCRdb processed the 5' RACE reads anew with MiXCR; each CDR3 protein has one entry. The sample lists about 6,000 distinct CDR3 sequences, roughly 10% occurring once. Whole blood was used without fractionation, so all unsorted peripheral T cells were included. The TCR originated in an adult with HIV infection. Material: blood, obtained before antiretroviral therapy.

The CDR3 region is CASSVGLAGGPLVDTQYF. The CDR3 nucleotides are TGTGCCAGCAGCGTAGGCCTAGCGGGGGGTCCCTTGGTGGATACGCAGTATTTT. This sequence joins TRBV9 and TRBJ2-3, with 11 bases matching TRBD2. The germline CDR1 and CDR2 sequences are SGDLS and YYNGEE. The CDR3 loop spans 18 amino acids. With V trimmed by 0 bases and J by 6 bases, 12 bases remained unmatched.